These T cell receptor beta chains were read from a single sample in a study of early T cells in non-severe SARS-CoV-2 infection. TCRdb reprocessed the 5' RACE reads with MiXCR, giving one entry per CDR3 protein. The sample holds about 80,000 distinct CDR3 sequences, roughly 5.3% seen once. The sample here was whole blood, taken at baseline. Receptor source: an adult who was a healthcare worker with PCR-confirmed SARS-CoV-2 infection or an uninfected control (not recorded which). Each CDR3 is given with its conserved first and last residue.

10	TRBV21-1	TRBJ1-1	CASRSFIDIF
17	TRBV2	TRBJ1-5	CASSEARLGGLNQPQHF
16	TRBV7-9	TRBJ1-4	CASSGRQGATNEKLFF
11	TRBV9	TRBJ2-3	CASSDTDTQYF
14	TRBV7-7	TRBJ2-2	CASSPGTVAGELFF
17	TRBV3-1	TRBJ2-3	CASSQDLSGQSTDTQYF
13	TRBV30	TRBJ1-2	CAWSEQGEDGYTF
14	TRBV20-1	TRBJ2-7	CSARGRTGIYEQYF
16	TRBV20-1	TRBJ1-6	CSARDRGYSPNSPLHF
14	TRBV20-1	TRBJ2-7	CSARDGGRPYEQYF
14	TRBV28	TRBJ2-7	CASSFPREAYEQYF
15	TRBV30	TRBJ2-1	CAWSVGLRGGVEKFF
16	TRBV15	TRBJ2-2	CATSRTRDSPTGELFF
16	TRBV7-7	TRBJ2-3	CASSPGDGASTDTQYF
14	TRBV20-1	TRBJ2-5	CSARGRDDQETQYF
15	TRBV12-3/TRBV12-4	TRBJ1-3	CATTLDLFSGNTIYF
15	TRBV10-3	TRBJ1-2	CAISGTGGDNYGYTF
15	TRBV9	TRBJ2-5	CASSRSSQGRETQYF
17	TRBV5-1	TRBJ2-7	CASSRTSGLASSYEQYF
13	TRBV7-9	TRBJ2-3	CASSLGIAQGQYF
15	TRBV11-1	TRBJ2-5	CASSLGTGGSETQYF
14	TRBV28	TRBJ2-2	CASGEQGAVGELFF
16	TRBV12-5	TRBJ2-2	CASGPPLAGVTGELFF
16	TRBV7-3	TRBJ2-2	CASSLEQVSGTGELFF
13	TRBV7-7	TRBJ2-7	CASSLVGGHEQYF
18	TRBV12-5	TRBJ2-1	CASGLVSGARRINNEQFF
14	TRBV18	TRBJ2-5	CASSRRPYQETQYF
15	TRBV6-6	TRBJ2-1	CASSFQREGKGEQFF
14	TRBV12-3/TRBV12-4	TRBJ1-2	CASGEGRVNYGYTF
17	TRBV18	TRBJ1-6	CASSLEGRTSYNSPLHF
16	TRBV20-1	TRBJ2-4	CSADPLGGEAKNIQYF
15	TRBV9	TRBJ1-3	CASSPYAGEGNTIYF
13	TRBV29-1	TRBJ2-7	CSVGDRGLNEQYF
13	TRBV29-1	TRBJ2-5	CSARARVQETQYF
16	TRBV7-8	TRBJ1-2	CASSLVAGTEDYGYTF
15	TRBV10-2	TRBJ1-1	CASSEFRTLNTEAFF
14	TRBV2	TRBJ2-3	CASNPGGRVDTQYF
16	TRBV4-2	TRBJ2-2	CASSRGLAESTGELFF
11	TRBV29-1	TRBJ2-7	CSVVGGNEQYF
11	TRBV29-1	TRBJ1-2	CSVDVERNISF
13	TRBV12-3/TRBV12-4	TRBJ1-1	CASSFPEGAEAFF
12	TRBV6-1	TRBJ1-6	CASRESLTPLHF
15	TRBV12-3/TRBV12-4	TRBJ2-1	CASTRVLASLNEQFF
15	TRBV20-1	TRBJ1-6	CSARSTGTGASPLHF
14	TRBV5-1	TRBJ2-1	CASSLAGQSNEQFF
12	TRBV19	TRBJ2-7	CASSIRPYEQYF
14	TRBV7-9	TRBJ2-7	CASSLGQRAYEQYF
15	TRBV12-5	TRBJ2-4	CASGWDKGAKNIQYF
13	TRBV6-6	TRBJ2-7	CASNEGLFYEQYF
15	TRBV9	TRBJ1-1	CASSVYAGQNTEAFF
14	TRBV6-2/TRBV6-3	TRBJ2-7	CASSYGTSVYEQYF
15	TRBV12-3/TRBV12-4	TRBJ2-7	CASSLNRGALYEQYF
15	TRBV12-3/TRBV12-4	TRBJ2-7	CASSVLAGGDHEQYF
14	TRBV4-2	TRBJ1-2	CASSQVGSPSGYTF
14	TRBV2	TRBJ2-1	CANPDWTGPNEQFF
14	TRBV6-1	TRBJ2-5	CASSENEGKETQYF
14	TRBV10-2	TRBJ1-5	CASSVGNSNQPQHF